Listed below are T cell receptor beta chains from one sample, sequenced in a study of shared clonotypes between healthy human individuals. This table comes from immunoSEQ multiplex PCR, and its TCRdb copy is limited to in-frame clones, with some not included. The sample lists hundreds of thousands of clones; about 95% were seen once. The sequenced material came from naive CD4+ T cells sorted from blood. These receptors all stem from a woman between 25 and 40 years old in good health. Both conserved end residues are part of each CDR3. The order of the fields is V gene, clone size, CDR3 length, J gene, D gene, CDR3 DNA, CDR3 protein. A D gene is named only where the DNA matches it firmly. Size values are once, few and many counts, or a class for expanded clones, and some rows have none.

TRBV18	-	16	TRBJ1-3	-	TGTGCCAGCTCACCCGGACAGCCGAGCTCTGGAAACACCATATATTTT	CASSPGQPSSGNTIYF
TRBV6-1	-	14	TRBJ2-1	-	TGTGCCAGCAGTGAAATGGGGGTTTACAATGAGCAGTTCTTC	CASSEMGVYNEQFF
TRBV5-1	-	16	TRBJ1-1	-	TGCGCCAGCAGCTTGCGGCCAGGAGATAAGAACACTGAAGCTTTCTTT	CASSLRPGDKNTEAFF
TRBV11-2	-	15	TRBJ2-1	-	TGTGCCAGCAGAGCCGTGGGAAGTTCCTACAATGAGCAGTTCTTC	CASRAVGSSYNEQFF
TRBV18	-	14	TRBJ2-3	-	TGTGCCAGCTCACCAGGGTACGGCACAGATACGCAGTATTTT	CASSPGYGTDTQYF
TRBV28	-	17	TRBJ1-5	TRBD1	TGTGCCGAAGGGGACAGGGGAGGACTCAATAGCAATCAGCCCCAGCATTTT	CAEGDRGGLNSNQPQHF
TRBV27	-	14	TRBJ1-2	-	TGTGCCAGCAGTCCTCCGGGACGGAACTATGGCTACACCTTC	CASSPPGRNYGYTF
TRBV28	-	14	TRBJ2-7	-	TGTGCCAGCAGACCCCCAGACACCTCCTACGAGCAGTACTTC	CASRPPDTSYEQYF
TRBV7-2	-	14	TRBJ2-7	-	TGTGCCAGCAGCCCCGGAGAGGTACACTACGAGCAGTACTTC	CASSPGEVHYEQYF
TRBV5-1	-	17	TRBJ2-5	TRBD2	TGCGCCAGCAGCCTCGGTTTAAGATTAGCGGGAGAAGAGACCCAGTACTTC	CASSLGLRLAGEETQYF
TRBV2	-	14	TRBJ1-2	-	TGTGCCAGGGTCGACAGGAGTAAAAACTATGGCTACACCTTC	CARVDRSKNYGYTF
TRBV29-1	-	16	TRBJ2-5	TRBD2	TGCAGCGTTGAACTGGTTCGGTACGGCGGGAGGGAGACCCAGTACTTC	CSVELVRYGGRETQYF
TRBV28	once	15	TRBJ2-5	TRBD2	TGTGCCAGCAGTCGGACGGGACTAGCGGAAGGGACCCAGTACTTC	CASSRTGLAEGTQYF
TRBV27	once	15	TRBJ1-5	-	TGTGCCAGCAGAGGGACGGGAAATAGCAATCAGCCCCAGCATTTT	CASRGTGNSNQPQHF
TRBV5-1	-	13	TRBJ1-2	-	TGCGCCAGCAGATTAGGGGGTGTCTATGGCTACACCTTC	CASRLGGVYGYTF
TRBV5-5	-	15	TRBJ1-2	TRBD1	TGTGCCAGCAGCAAAAACACAGGGGGAGAATATGGCTACACCTTC	CASSKNTGGEYGYTF
TRBV9	-	15	TRBJ1-5	TRBD1	TGTGCCAGCAGCGTGGGGACAGGGGAGAGACAGCCCCAGCATTTT	CASSVGTGERQPQHF
TRBV19	-	15	TRBJ2-1	-	TGTGCCAGTAATTTAGCGTGGAGCTCCTACAATGAGCAGTTCTTC	CASNLAWSSYNEQFF
TRBV5-4	-	16	TRBJ2-1	TRBD2	TGTGCCAGCAGCTATGGTAGCGGGAGGGCCTACAATGAGCAGTTCTTC	CASSYGSGRAYNEQFF
TRBV5-6	-	17	TRBJ1-3	TRBD1	TGTGCCAGCAGCTTGGCCTGGGGACAGGCCTCTGGAAACACCATATATTTT	CASSLAWGQASGNTIYF
TRBV5-1	-	15	TRBJ2-7	-	TGCGCCAGCAGCCGTGGAGAGGGATCAACCTACGAGCAGTACTTC	CASSRGEGSTYEQYF
TRBV7-2	-	14	TRBJ2-5	-	TGTGCCAGCAGCTTACAGGACACCCAAGAGACCCAGTACTTC	CASSLQDTQETQYF
TRBV2	-	13	TRBJ2-7	-	TGTGCCAGCAGTTCCGGGACAACCTACGAGCAGTACTTC	CASSSGTTYEQYF
TRBV2	-	12	TRBJ1-2	TRBD1	TGTGCCAGCAGGAGCCTCGGGACAGGGGGCCGCTTC	CASRSLGTGGRF
TRBV11-3	once	15	TRBJ2-1	-	TGTGCCAGCAGCATCCGCAGGGGCTCCTACAATGAGCAGTTCTTC	CASSIRRGSYNEQFF
TRBV2	-	16	TRBJ2-6	-	TGTGCCAGTGCCCCCCAGGGAATCTCGGGGGCCAACGTCCTGACTTTC	CASAPQGISGANVLTF
TRBV4-1	-	13	TRBJ2-2	-	TGCGCCAGCAGCCCCCTCGAGACCGGGGAGCTGTTTTTT	CASSPLETGELFF
TRBV2	-	15	TRBJ1-5	-	TGTGCCAGCAGTAACGACCCCCTGGGGAATCAGCCCCAGCATTTT	CASSNDPLGNQPQHF
TRBV6-5	once	16	TRBJ2-3	-	TGTGCCAGCAGTTACGTTCGAGCGGAACGCACAGATACGCAGTATTTT	CASSYVRAERTDTQYF
TRBV28	-	15	TRBJ2-3	-	TGTGCCAGCAGTTGGCGCGGGAACCCCGCAGATACGCAGTATTTT	CASSWRGNPADTQYF
TRBV7-9	-	15	TRBJ1-2	TRBD1	TGTGCCAGCAGCCCCCGGACAGGGAACTTAGTGGGCTACACCTTC	CASSPRTGNLVGYTF
TRBV28	-	14	TRBJ1-4	-	TGTGCCAGCAGTTTGTTATCAACTAATGAAAAACTGTTTTTT	CASSLLSTNEKLFF
TRBV5-1	-	14	TRBJ2-5	TRBD2	TGCGCCAGCAGCGTAGCGGGAGTAGTCGAGACCCAGTACTTC	CASSVAGVVETQYF
TRBV2	-	14	TRBJ2-7	TRBD1	TGTGCCAGCATCCCCCAGGGGGCCCTTTACGAGCAGTACTTC	CASIPQGALYEQYF
TRBV27	-	14	TRBJ2-1	-	TGTGCCAGCGCTACCCAAGACAGGATCGATGAGCAGTTCTTC	CASATQDRIDEQFF
TRBV14	once	20	TRBJ2-7	-	TGTGCCAGCAGCCAAGGGGAGACCCTACGCATGGGGCCGGTCGTCTACGAGCAGTACTTC	CASSQGETLRMGPVVYEQYF
TRBV15	-	15	TRBJ1-3	TRBD1	TGTGCCACCAGCAGGTTCGACAGGGCTGGAAACACCATATATTTT	CATSRFDRAGNTIYF
TRBV2	-	14	TRBJ2-7	TRBD1	TGTGCCAGCAGGACCTCCGGACAGGGCTACGAGCAGTACTTC	CASRTSGQGYEQYF
TRBV6-6	-	13	TRBJ2-7	-	TGTGCCAGCAGCCCCAGGGGTACCTACGAGCAGTACTTC	CASSPRGTYEQYF
TRBV29-1	-	13	TRBJ2-1	-	TGCAGCGTTGCGGGCAGGCTATACAATGAGCAGTTCTTC	CSVAGRLYNEQFF
TRBV20-1	-	11	TRBJ2-3	-	TGCAGTGCTATCAAAGGAGATACGCAGTATTTT	CSAIKGDTQYF
TRBV10-3	once	13	TRBJ2-7	-	TGTGCCATCAGTGAAGTCATTCTGCACGAGCAGTACTTC	CAISEVILHEQYF
TRBV10-3	-	14	TRBJ2-7	-	TGTGCCATCAGTGAGTCTACAGGGACCTACGAGCAGTACTTC	CAISESTGTYEQYF
TRBV19	-	13	TRBJ2-3	-	TGTGCCAGTAGCCTCCCCGATTTGGATACGCAGTATTTT	CASSLPDLDTQYF
TRBV4-1	-	16	TRBJ1-6	-	TGCGCCAGCAGCCAGAAGCTCCGGGCCGATAATTCACCCCTCCACTTT	CASSQKLRADNSPLHF
TRBV28	-	15	TRBJ1-6	TRBD1	TGTGCCAGCAGCGATCCGGGACAGGGGCGTTCACCCCTCCACTTT	CASSDPGQGRSPLHF
TRBV5-1	-	17	TRBJ2-1	-	TGCGCCAGCAGCTTGGGGCGGGCAGGCGGTTTGGCGGATGAGCAGTTCTTC	CASSLGRAGGLADEQFF
TRBV5-1	-	18	TRBJ2-5	TRBD2	TGCGCCAGCAGCTTGGATTGGGTCTTCGTAGCGGGAAAAGAGACCCAGTACTTC	CASSLDWVFVAGKETQYF
TRBV6-6	-	13	TRBJ2-5	-	TGTGCCAGCACCGCGGCGGGTGGAGAGACCCAGTACTTC	CASTAAGGETQYF
TRBV5-4	-	16	TRBJ1-1	-	TGTGCCAGCAGCGTTGGAGGCGGGGGGACGAACACTGAAGCTTTCTTT	CASSVGGGGTNTEAFF
TRBV18	-	13	TRBJ2-4	-	TGTGCCAGCTCAACAGACCCTCTTAACATTCAGTACTTC	CASSTDPLNIQYF
TRBV9	-	18	TRBJ1-4	-	TGTGCCAGCAGCCCTGGGTGGGGGACACCACCCTCTAATGAAAAACTGTTTTTT	CASSPGWGTPPSNEKLFF
TRBV5-1	-	16	TRBJ1-1	TRBD1	TGCGCCAGCAGCTTGGGCCGTCCCGACAGGGGGGACGAAGCTTTCTTT	CASSLGRPDRGDEAFF
TRBV27	-	16	TRBJ2-3	TRBD2	TGTGCCAGCAGACAAGGGGCGGGGGAAAGCACAGATACGCAGTATTTT	CASRQGAGESTDTQYF
TRBV11-1	-	15	TRBJ2-7	TRBD1	TGTGCCAGCAGCTCACTGGGACAGAACTCCTACGAGCAGTACTTC	CASSSLGQNSYEQYF
TRBV27	-	14	TRBJ2-6	-	TGTGCCAGCGGTGGAAGCTCTGGGGCCAACGTCCTGACTTTC	CASGGSSGANVLTF
TRBV21-1	-	16	TRBJ1-5	-	TGTGCCAGCAGCAAATTGACCAGGGCAAGCAATCAGCCCCAGCATTTT	CASSKLTRASNQPQHF
TRBV28	-	12	TRBJ2-7	-	TGTGCCAGCAGTTCCCCCCTCTACGAGCAGTACTTC	CASSSPLYEQYF
TRBV10-3	-	13	TRBJ2-3	-	TGTGCCATCAGTGAGTCGTTTGAAGGTACGCAGTATTTT	CAISESFEGTQYF